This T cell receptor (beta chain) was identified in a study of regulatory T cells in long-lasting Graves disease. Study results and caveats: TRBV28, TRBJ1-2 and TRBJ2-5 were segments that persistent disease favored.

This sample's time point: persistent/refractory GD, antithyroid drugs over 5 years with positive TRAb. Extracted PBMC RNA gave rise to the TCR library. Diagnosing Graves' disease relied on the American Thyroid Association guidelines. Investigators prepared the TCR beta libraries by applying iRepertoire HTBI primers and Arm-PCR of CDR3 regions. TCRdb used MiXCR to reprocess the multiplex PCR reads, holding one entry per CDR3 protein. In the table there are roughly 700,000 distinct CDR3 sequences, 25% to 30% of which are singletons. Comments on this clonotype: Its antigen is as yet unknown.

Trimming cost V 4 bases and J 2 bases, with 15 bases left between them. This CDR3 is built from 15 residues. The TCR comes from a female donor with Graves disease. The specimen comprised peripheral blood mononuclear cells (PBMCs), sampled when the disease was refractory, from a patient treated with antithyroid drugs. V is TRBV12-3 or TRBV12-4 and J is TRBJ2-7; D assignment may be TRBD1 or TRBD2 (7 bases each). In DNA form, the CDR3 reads TGTGCCAGCAGTTCGGCAGGGGGGGATACCTACGAGCAGTACTTC. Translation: CASSSAGGDTYEQYF.